This T cell receptor beta chain was profiled in a study of beta chain features in type 1 diabetes. Study results and caveats: TCRB CDR3s from Type 1 diabetes patients were moderately but significantly shorter in all four CD4+ subsets.

With respect to this clone: Its matching antigen is unknown.

Expressed TCRB transcripts were sequenced, since all the RNA that had been isolated was reverse transcribed. Some clones are missing from TCRdb's copy, which holds only in-frame ones; the method was immunoSEQ multiplex PCR. The repertoire holds 150,000 to 200,000 clones, with approximately 10% as singletons. Averaging approximately 110 mL, one heparinised blood draw came from each individual donor. Purity exceeding 95% was reached by all sorted populations. The CDR3 spans 13 residues. From germline, CDR1 is LGHNA and CDR2 YNFKEQ. V dropped 4 bases and J dropped 8 bases, with 11 bases sitting between them.

Sequenced: central memory CD4+ T cells from blood. The source is a woman between 25 and 40 years old with type 1 diabetes. This chain links TRBV4-2 with TRBJ2-2; D is perhaps TRBD2 (5 bases). CDR3 loop: CASSRREGGELFF. CDR3 nucleotides: TGTGCCAGCAGCCGTAGAGAGGGAGGGGAGCTGTTTTTT.